This T cell receptor (beta chain) was retrieved from a study of T cell changes during pregnancy in multiple sclerosis. The V gene's germline CDR1 is ENHRY and CDR2 SYGVKD. The CDR3 covers 16 residues. With 4 bases clipped from V and 0 bases from J, the junction kept 4 bases outside the gene matches. The repertoire was sequenced with immunoSEQ multiplex PCR; TCRdb's copy has only in-frame clones and lacks some. The data show some 38,000 clones, 80% to 95% seen once. The sequence derives from a female donor in good health, enrolled as a control in a pregnancy study. The sequencing here drew on CD4+ T cells from peripheral blood mononuclear cells, taken after pregnancy. The V and J genes are TRBV10-3 and TRBJ2-3, with TRBD2 identical over 10 bases. CDR3 DNA sequence: TGTGCCATCAGTGTTGGAGCGGGAGGGAGCACAGATACGCAGTATTTT. The encoded protein is CAISVGAGGSTDTQYF.